This TCR beta chain came from a study of blood T cell repertoires in COVID-19. Study background: The United States, Italy and Spain provided the acute and convalescent COVID-19 samples.

Per the authors' pipeline: Reference gene primer amplification yielded estimated nucleated cell counts. The assay was immunoSEQ multiplex PCR, and TCRdb's table has in-frame clones only and misses some. D and trimming were read from the DNA, whereas the V and J calls and clone size are those reported in that table. The data hold about 50,000 clones, with about 88% observed a single time. Each participant's cohort was designated according to participant-reported clinical history. Cohort 3 donors counted as recovered after two negative PCRs, clearance, or resolved symptoms. The germline gives CDR1 LNHNV, CDR2 YYDKDF (reference sequence). J lost 5 bases, V lost 2 bases, and 9 bases had no gene match. CDR3 size: 16 residues.

Material: PBMCs or T cells enriched from blood (not recorded which). The chain carries TRBV15 and TRBJ2-5; 9 bases fit TRBD2. The receptor was derived from a woman between 50 and 59 years old who had recovered from COVID-19. This CDR3 is CATSRNSGSRGETQYF. The CDR3, as DNA: TGTGCCACCAGCAGAAATAGCGGGAGTAGGGGGGAGACCCAGTACTTC.